One sample yielded the 6 T cell receptor beta chains listed below, sequenced in a study of vaccination and CD4 T cells after COVID-19. TCRdb itself ran the PCR reads through MiXCR, one entry per CDR3 protein. The sample lists some 28,000 distinct CDR3 sequences, around 50% occurring once. As to time point: late sampling 161 to 241 days after vaccination in three convalescent patients. Sample: CD4+ T cells from blood, taken about 7 months after SARS-CoV-2 vaccination. All receptors derive from a human donor who had recovered from COVID-19.

In this sample, this clonotype turned up a few times. The V gene is TRBV6-1, the J gene TRBJ1-2; 8 nucleotides align to TRBD1. Germline CDR1 MNHNS, CDR2 SASEGT. Germline trimming cut 6 bases from V and 7 bases from J; bases unmatched to any gene: 22. The CDR3 spans 18 residues. CDR3: CASRTWPGQAPPLFGYTF. The DNA for the CDR3 is TGTGCCAGCAGAACCTGGCCGGGACAGGCACCTCCTTTGTTTGGCTACACCTTC.

This clonotype was counted a few times. CDR3 in DNA: TGTGCCAGCAGTCCAGGACTAGCGGGAGGACGCGTTAGCACAGATACGCAGTATTTT. Encoded protein: CASSPGLAGGRVSTDTQYF. The chain employs TRBV28 and TRBJ2-3; 14 bases fit TRBD2. The CDR3 has 19 residues. The germline V gene has CDR1 MDHEN and CDR2 SYDVKM. Trimming removed 5 bases from V and 0 bases from J; junction bases left unmatched: 10.

This chain uses TRBV5-1 with TRBJ1-1; TRBD1 aligns across 8 bases. The CDR3 is 14 amino acids. CDR1 is SGHRS, CDR2 YFSETQ, per germline. The V gene end was trimmed by 2 bases and the J gene end by 5 bases; junction bases not matched to a gene: 5. The CDR3 DNA reads as TGCGCCAGCAGCTTTCAGGGGGCGCAAACTGAAGCTTTCTTT. Translation gives CASSFQGAQTEAFF.

The chain employs TRBV7-9 and TRBJ1-2; D is undetermined. V lost 3 bases, J lost 4 bases, and 12 bases lay in between. CDR3 size: 14 residues. CDR1 is SEHNR and CDR2 is FQNEAQ in the germline V gene (reference sequence). The CDR3: CASSLIRVAYGYTF. Here the CDR3 DNA reads TGTGCCAGCAGCTTGATTCGGGTGGCCTATGGCTACACCTTC. The variable domain in full, with the rest retrieved from reference TRBV7-9 and TRBJ1-2, is DTGVSQNPRHKITKRGQNVTFRCDPISEHNRLYWYRQTLGQGPEFLTYFQNEAQLEKSRLLSDRFSAERPKGSFSTLEIQRTEQGDSAMYLCASSLIRVAYGYTFGSGTRLTVV.

This clonotype was observed a handful of times. The chain uses TRBV6-1 and TRBJ2-3; D uncertain. Trimming left V 4 bases short and J 1 base short, with 9 bases between. This CDR3 spans 14 amino acids. Germline V lookup: CDR1 MNHNS, CDR2 SASEGT. The CDR3 reads CASSVLDGTDTQYF. CDR3 in DNA: TGTGCCAGCAGTGTTCTGGACGGCACAGATACGCAGTATTTT.

The genes are TRBV6-2 or TRBV6-3 and TRBJ2-7; D may be TRBD2 (5 bases). The germline V gene encodes CDR1 MNHEY and CDR2 SVGEGT. V was shortened by 2 bases and J by 0 bases, with 8 bases between the two germline ends. This CDR3 contains 14 residues. CDR3 coding DNA: TGTGCCAGCAGTTACGGGGAGAGCTCCTACGAGCAGTACTTC. This gives the protein CASSYGESSYEQYF.